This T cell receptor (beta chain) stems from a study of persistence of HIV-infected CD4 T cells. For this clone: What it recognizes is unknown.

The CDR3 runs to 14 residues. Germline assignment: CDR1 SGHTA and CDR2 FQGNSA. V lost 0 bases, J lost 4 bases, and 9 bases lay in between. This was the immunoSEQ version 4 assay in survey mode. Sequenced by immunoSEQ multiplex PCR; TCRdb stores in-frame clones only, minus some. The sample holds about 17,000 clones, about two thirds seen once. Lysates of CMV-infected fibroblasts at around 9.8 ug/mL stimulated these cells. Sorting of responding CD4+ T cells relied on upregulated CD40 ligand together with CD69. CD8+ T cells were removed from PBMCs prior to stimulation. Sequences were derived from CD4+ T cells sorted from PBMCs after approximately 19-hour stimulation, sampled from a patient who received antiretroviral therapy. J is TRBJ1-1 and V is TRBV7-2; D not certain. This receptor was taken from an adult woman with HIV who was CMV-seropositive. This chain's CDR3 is CASSLAGSLTEAFF. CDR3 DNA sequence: TGTGCCAGCAGCTTAGCGGGCAGCCTCACTGAAGCTTTCTTT. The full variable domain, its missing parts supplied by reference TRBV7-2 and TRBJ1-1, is GAGVSQSPSNKVTEKGKDVELRCDPISGHTALYWYRQSLGQGLEFLIYFQGNSAPDKSGLPSDRFSAERTGGSVSTLTIQRTQQEDSAVYLCASSLAGSLTEAFFGQGTRLTVV.